This paragraph reports one T cell receptor beta chain. Sequenced by immunoSEQ multiplex PCR; TCRdb stores in-frame clones only, minus some. This table has under 200,000 clones, around 90% appearing once. V shed 5 bases, J shed 4 bases, and the junction held 3 bases outside the gene matches. This CDR3 comprises 13 residues. Germline V lookup: CDR1 SGHRS, CDR2 YFSETQ. This record comes from a study of control samples from healthy donors and cancer patients. Sample: blood. The receptor was isolated from a woman aged 30 to 39 in good health. The chain carries TRBV5-1 and TRBJ2-7, with TRBD2 matching over 10 bases. CDR3 DNA: TGCGCCAGCAGGCTAGCGGGAGCATACGAGCAGTACTTC. Protein: CASRLAGAYEQYF.